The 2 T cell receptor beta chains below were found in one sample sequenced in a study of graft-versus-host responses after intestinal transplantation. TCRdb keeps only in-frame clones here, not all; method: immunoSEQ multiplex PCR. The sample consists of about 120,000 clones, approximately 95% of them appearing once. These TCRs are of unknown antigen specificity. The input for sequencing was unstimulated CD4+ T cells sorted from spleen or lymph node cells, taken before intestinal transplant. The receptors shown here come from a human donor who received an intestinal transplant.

In DNA form, the CDR3 reads TGTGCCTGGAGTGCGGGCGGACACACTTACGAGCAGTACTTC. Translation: CAWSAGGHTYEQYF. The gene calls are TRBV30 and TRBJ2-7; D perhaps matches TRBD1 (5 bases). Germline V gene lookup returns CDR1 GTSNPN and CDR2 SVGIG (reference sequence). This CDR3 comprises 14 residues. Between the trimmed V and J ends, which lost 1 base and 4 bases, there was a span of 14 bases.

CDR3 in amino acids: CASSLEGTSGYGSEQYF. The CDR3 nucleotides are TGCGCCAGCAGCTTGGAGGGGACTAGCGGATACGGATCCGAGCAGTACTTC. The chain employs TRBV5-1 and TRBJ2-7, with 11 bases lining up with TRBD2. Germline V gene lookup returns CDR1 SGHRS and CDR2 YFSETQ. The CDR3 is 17 residues long. Unmatched junction bases numbered 11, after V lost 0 bases and J lost 6 bases.